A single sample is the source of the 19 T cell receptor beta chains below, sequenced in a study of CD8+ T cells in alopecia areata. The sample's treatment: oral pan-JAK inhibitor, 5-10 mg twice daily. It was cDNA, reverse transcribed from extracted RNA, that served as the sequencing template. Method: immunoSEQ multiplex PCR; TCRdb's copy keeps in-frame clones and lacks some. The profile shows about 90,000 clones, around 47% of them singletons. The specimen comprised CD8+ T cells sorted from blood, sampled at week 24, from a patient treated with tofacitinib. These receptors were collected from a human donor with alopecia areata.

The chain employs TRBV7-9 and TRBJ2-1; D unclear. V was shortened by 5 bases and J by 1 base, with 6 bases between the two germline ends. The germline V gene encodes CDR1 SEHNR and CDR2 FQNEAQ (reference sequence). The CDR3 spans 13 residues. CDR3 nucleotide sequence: TGTGCCAGCAGCCTAGGATCCTACAATGAGCAGTTCTTC. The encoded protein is CASSLGSYNEQFF.

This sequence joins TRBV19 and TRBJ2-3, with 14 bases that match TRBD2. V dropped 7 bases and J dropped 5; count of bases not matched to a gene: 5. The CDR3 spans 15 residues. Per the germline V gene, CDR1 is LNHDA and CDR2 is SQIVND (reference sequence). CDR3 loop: CASKTSGRAVDTQYF. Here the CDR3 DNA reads TGTGCCAGTAAGACTAGCGGGAGGGCTGTAGATACGCAGTATTTT.

CDR3 sequence (DNA): TGCAGCGTTGTCGGACAGGGTGCCTACGAGCAGTACTTC. Translating gives CSVVGQGAYEQYF. This rearrangement joins TRBV29-1 to TRBJ2-7; 8 bases agree with TRBD1. V was pared by 4 bases and J by 2 bases, with 4 bases of the junction left unmatched. Per germline, CDR1 SQVTM and CDR2 ANQGSEA. CDR3 length equals 13 residues.

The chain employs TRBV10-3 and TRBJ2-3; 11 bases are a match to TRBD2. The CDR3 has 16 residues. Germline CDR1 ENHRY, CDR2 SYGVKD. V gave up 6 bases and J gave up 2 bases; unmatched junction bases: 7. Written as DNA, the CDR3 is TGTGCCATCAGGAAGACTAGCGGGGAAAACACAGATACGCAGTATTTT. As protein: CAIRKTSGENTDTQYF.

The CDR3 bases are TGTGCCAGCAGTGAAGGAGGGGGACCCTACGAGCAGTACTTC. This codes for CASSEGGGPYEQYF. This chain links TRBV25-1 with TRBJ2-7; either TRBD1 or TRBD2 may fit D (6 bases each). CDR1 MGHDK and CDR2 SYGVNS come from the germline V gene. The CDR3 loop spans 14 amino acids. Between the trimmed V and J ends, which lost 2 bases and 2 bases, there was a span of 10 bases.

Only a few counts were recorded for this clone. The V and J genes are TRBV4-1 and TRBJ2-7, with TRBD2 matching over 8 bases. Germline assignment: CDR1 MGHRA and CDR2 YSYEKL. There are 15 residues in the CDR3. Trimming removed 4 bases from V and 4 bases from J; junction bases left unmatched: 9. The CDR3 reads CASSPTREGGYEQYF. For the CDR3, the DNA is TGCGCCAGCAGCCCAACTCGGGAGGGAGGATACGAGCAGTACTTC.

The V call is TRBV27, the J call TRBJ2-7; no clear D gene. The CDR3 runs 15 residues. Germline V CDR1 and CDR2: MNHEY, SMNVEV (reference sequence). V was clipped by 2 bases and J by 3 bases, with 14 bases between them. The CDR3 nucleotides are TGTGCCAGCAGTTTAGCTCCGGGCTCCATCTACGAGCAGTACTTC. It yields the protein CASSLAPGSIYEQYF.

The CDR3 region is CASSRAGGDTGELFF. CDR3 DNA sequence: TGTGCCAGCAGCCGAGCGGGAGGAGACACCGGGGAGCTGTTTTTT. The genes are TRBV7-2 and TRBJ2-2, with TRBD2 matching 9 bases. The CDR3 contains 15 residues. The V gene's germline CDR1 is SGHTA and CDR2 FQGNSA. The V segment lost 5 bases and the J segment 3 bases; nucleotides outside the gene matches: 4.

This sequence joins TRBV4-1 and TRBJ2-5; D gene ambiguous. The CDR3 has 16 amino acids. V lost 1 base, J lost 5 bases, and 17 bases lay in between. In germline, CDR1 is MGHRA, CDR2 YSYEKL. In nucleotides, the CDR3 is TGCGCCAGCAGCCAAGTAGGGCCTCCTGCCTCTGAGACCCAGTACTTC. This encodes CASSQVGPPASETQYF.

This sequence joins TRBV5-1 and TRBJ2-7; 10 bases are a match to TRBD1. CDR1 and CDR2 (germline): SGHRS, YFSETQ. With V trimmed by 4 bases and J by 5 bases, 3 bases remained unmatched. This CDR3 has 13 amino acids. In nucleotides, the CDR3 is TGCGCCAGCAGCGAAGGGACAGGGGACGAGCAGTACTTC. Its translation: CASSEGTGDEQYF.

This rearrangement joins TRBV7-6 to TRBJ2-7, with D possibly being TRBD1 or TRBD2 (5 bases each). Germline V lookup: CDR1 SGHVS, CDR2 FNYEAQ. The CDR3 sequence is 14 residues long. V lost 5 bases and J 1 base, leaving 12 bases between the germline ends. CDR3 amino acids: CASSPRGSSYEQYF. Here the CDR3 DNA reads TGTGCCAGCAGCCCCCGGGGCAGTTCCTACGAGCAGTACTTC.

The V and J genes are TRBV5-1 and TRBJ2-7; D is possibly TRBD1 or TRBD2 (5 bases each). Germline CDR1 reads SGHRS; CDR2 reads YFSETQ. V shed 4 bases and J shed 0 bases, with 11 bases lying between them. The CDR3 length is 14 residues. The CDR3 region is CASSPRDPSYEQYF. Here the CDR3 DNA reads TGCGCCAGCAGCCCCCGGGACCCCTCCTACGAGCAGTACTTC. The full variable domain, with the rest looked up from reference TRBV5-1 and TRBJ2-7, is KAGVTQTPRYLIKTRGQQVTLSCSPISGHRSVSWYQQTPGQGLQFLFEYFSETQRNKGNFPGRFSGRQFSNSRSEMNVSTLELGDSALYLCASSPRDPSYEQYFGPGTRLTVT.

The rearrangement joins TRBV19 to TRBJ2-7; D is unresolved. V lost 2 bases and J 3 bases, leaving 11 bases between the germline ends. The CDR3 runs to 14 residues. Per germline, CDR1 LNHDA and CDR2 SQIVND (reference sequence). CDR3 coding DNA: TGTGCCAGTAGTATAAGGCTAGGGATCTACGAGCAGTACTTC. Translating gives CASSIRLGIYEQYF. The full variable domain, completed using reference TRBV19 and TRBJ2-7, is DGGITQSPKYLFRKEGQNVTLSCEQNLNHDAMYWYRQDPGQGLRLIYYSQIVNDFQKGDIAEGYSVSREKKESFPLTVTSAQKNPTAFYLCASSIRLGIYEQYFGPGTRLTVT.

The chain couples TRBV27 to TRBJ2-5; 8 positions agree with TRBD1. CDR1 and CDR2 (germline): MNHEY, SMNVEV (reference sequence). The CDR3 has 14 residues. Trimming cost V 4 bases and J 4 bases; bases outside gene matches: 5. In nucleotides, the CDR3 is TGTGCCAGCAGTTGGAGGACAGGGTTAGAGACCCAGTACTTC. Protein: CASSWRTGLETQYF.

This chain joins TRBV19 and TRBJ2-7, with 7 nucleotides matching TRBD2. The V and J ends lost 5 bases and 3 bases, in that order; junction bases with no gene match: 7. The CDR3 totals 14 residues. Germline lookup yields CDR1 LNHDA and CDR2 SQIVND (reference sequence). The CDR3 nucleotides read TGTGCCAGTAGTGATCCGGGGGGTTTCTACGAGCAGTACTTC. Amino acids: CASSDPGGFYEQYF.

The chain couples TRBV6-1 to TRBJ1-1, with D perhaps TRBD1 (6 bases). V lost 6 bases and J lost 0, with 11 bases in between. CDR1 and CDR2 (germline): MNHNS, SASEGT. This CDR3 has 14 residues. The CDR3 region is CASSPGVMNTEAFF. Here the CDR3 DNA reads TGTGCCAGCAGCCCAGGGGTGATGAACACTGAAGCTTTCTTT.

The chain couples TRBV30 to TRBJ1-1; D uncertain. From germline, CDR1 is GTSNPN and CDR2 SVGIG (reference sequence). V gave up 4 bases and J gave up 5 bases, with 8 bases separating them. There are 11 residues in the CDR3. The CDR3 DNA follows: TGTGCCTGGATCAGAGGGACTGAAGCTTTCTTT. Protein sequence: CAWIRGTEAFF.

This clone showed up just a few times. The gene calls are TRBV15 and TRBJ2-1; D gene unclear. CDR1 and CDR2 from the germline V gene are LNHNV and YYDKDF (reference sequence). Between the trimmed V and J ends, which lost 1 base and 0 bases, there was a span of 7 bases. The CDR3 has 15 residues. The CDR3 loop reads CATSRVNPSYNEQFF. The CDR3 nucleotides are TGTGCCACCAGCAGAGTCAACCCCTCCTACAATGAGCAGTTCTTC. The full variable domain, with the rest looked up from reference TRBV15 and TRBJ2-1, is DAMVIQNPRYQVTQFGKPVTLSCSQTLNHNVMYWYQQKSSQAPKLLFHYYDKDFNNEADTPDNFQSRRPNTSFCFLDIRSPGLGDTAMYLCATSRVNPSYNEQFFGPGTRLTVL.

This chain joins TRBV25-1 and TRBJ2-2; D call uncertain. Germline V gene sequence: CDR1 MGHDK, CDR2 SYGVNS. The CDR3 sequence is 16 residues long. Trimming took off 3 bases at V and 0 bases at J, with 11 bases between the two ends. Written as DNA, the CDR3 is TGTGCCAGCAGTGATTACAGCCTATCGAACACCGGGGAGCTGTTTTTT. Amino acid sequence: CASSDYSLSNTGELFF.